Presented here are 30 T cell receptor beta chains from one specimen sequenced in a study of control samples from healthy donors and cancer patients (dated by TCRdb to about 2020). Library preparation used the immunoSEQ multiplex PCR assay. TCRdb's version of the immuneACCESS table is confined to in-frame rearrangements and falls short of the full clone set. An unresolved V gene accounts for under half of the shortfall where checked; the remainder is of unknown origin. For this sample there are roughly 39,000 clones; around nine tenths appear just once. The ten largest clones capture roughly 4% of the sample. The material sequenced was blood. The receptors derive from a woman aged 45-65 years in good health.

This sequence joins TRBV6-5 and TRBJ1-2, with TRBD1 as a possible D gene (5 bases). V was pared by 2 bases and J by 4 bases, with 14 bases between. The germline V gene has CDR1 MNHEY and CDR2 SVGAGI. CDR3 length equals 15 residues. The chain's CDR3 is CASSYPSGIGYGYTF. CDR3 DNA: TGTGCCAGCAGTTACCCCTCAGGGATCGGCTATGGCTACACCTTC.

As to this clone: Different DNA sequences within this sample yield the same CDR3. The chain recombines TRBV9 with TRBJ1-1; TRBD1 matches at 10 bases. Trimming took 4 bases from V and 8 from J; bases not matched to a gene: 5. The CDR3 contains 13 residues. Germline CDR1 is SGDLS and CDR2 is YYNGEE. DNA for the CDR3: TGTGCCAGCAGCACGACAGGGGGCACCGAAGCTTTCTTT. It specifies CASSTTGGTEAFF.

The chain links TRBV4-3 to TRBJ2-2, with D possibly being TRBD1 (6 bases). Trimming left V 2 bases short and J 6 bases short, with 19 bases between. This CDR3 is 17 amino acids long. Germline V CDR1 and CDR2: LGHNA, YSLEER. The CDR3 sequence is CASSQSTGPLSAGELFF. The CDR3 nucleotides are TGCGCCAGCAGCCAAAGTACAGGGCCGTTAAGCGCCGGGGAGCTGTTTTTT.

This clone appeared once. This chain uses TRBV10-3 with TRBJ2-1; D is ambiguous. Germline assignment: CDR1 ENHRY and CDR2 SYGVKD. With 6 bases removed from V and 0 bases from J, the gap between germline ends came to 0 bases. CDR3 length: 11 residues. The CDR3 DNA reads TGTGCCATCAGCTCCTACAATGAGCAGTTCTTC. Amino acids: CAISSYNEQFF.

The chain is built from TRBV15 and TRBJ2-2, with D perhaps TRBD2 (5 bases). Germline CDR1 LNHNV, CDR2 YYDKDF (reference sequence). V dropped 2 bases and J dropped 5 bases, with 12 bases sitting between them. CDR3 size: 15 residues. CDR3 protein: CATSRNSPGTGELFF. The CDR3 DNA is TGTGCCACCAGCAGAAATAGCCCGGGGACCGGGGAGCTGTTTTTT.

This clone was observed once. J is TRBJ2-5 and V is TRBV6-5; D is undetermined. CDR3 length: 13 amino acids. Between the trimmed V and J ends, which lost 7 bases and 3 bases, there was a span of 12 bases. Germline values: CDR1 MNHEY, CDR2 SVGAGI. CDR3 coding DNA: TGTGCCAGCACAAATTTCAGGAAAGAGACCCAGTACTTC. Protein product: CASTNFRKETQYF.

The rearrangement links TRBV28 to TRBJ1-2, with 8 bases identical to TRBD1. CDR1 and CDR2 from the germline V gene are MDHEN and SYDVKM. The CDR3 is 15 amino acids. The V gene end was trimmed by 4 bases and the J gene end by 5 bases; junction bases not matched to a gene: 9. In DNA form, the CDR3 reads TGTGCCAGCAGTTCGGCGCGGGACAGGATTTATGGCTACACCTTC. Translation: CASSSARDRIYGYTF.

The chain uses TRBV2 and TRBJ1-1, with TRBD1 matching over 8 bases. V shed 2 bases, J shed 0 bases, and the junction held 8 bases outside the gene matches. The CDR3 length is 17 residues. In germline, CDR1 is SNHLY, CDR2 FYNNEI. The CDR3 DNA follows: TGTGCCAGCAGTGAACCCTGGGACAGGAGTTTGAACACTGAAGCTTTCTTT. Translation gives CASSEPWDRSLNTEAFF. Filled out from reference TRBV2 and TRBJ1-1, the complete variable domain reads EPEVTQTPSHQVTQMGQEVILRCVPISNHLYFYWYRQILGQKVEFLVSFYNNEISEKSEIFDDQFSVERPDGSNFTLKIRSTKLEDSAMYFCASSEPWDRSLNTEAFFGQGTRLTVV.

This rearrangement joins TRBV5-1 to TRBJ2-7; D is possibly TRBD1 (5 bases). Between the trimmed V and J ends, which lost 0 bases and 5 bases, there was a span of 15 bases. CDR1 and CDR2 (germline): SGHRS, YFSETQ. The CDR3 sequence is 15 residues long. The CDR3 DNA reads as TGCGCCAGCAGCTTGGTTCTTCAGGGCGGCCACGAGCAGTACTTC. Amino acid sequence: CASSLVLQGGHEQYF.

The rearrangement links TRBV28 to TRBJ2-7; 8 bases align to TRBD1. V trimming: 6 bases; J trimming: 4 bases; junction bases outside the gene matches: 5. Germline V CDR1 and CDR2: MDHEN, SYDVKM. The CDR3 totals 13 residues. The CDR3 reads CASRGQASYEQYF. The CDR3 bases are TGTGCCAGCAGGGGACAGGCATCATACGAGCAGTACTTC.

The chain joins TRBV18 to TRBJ2-3; D is unresolved. The germline V gene has CDR1 KGHSH and CDR2 LQKENI. CDR3 length equals 15 residues. With 0 bases removed from V and 1 base from J, the gap between germline ends came to 8 bases. The CDR3 DNA follows: TGTGCCAGCTCACCACCGTTGATACGCACAGATACGCAGTATTTT. Translated, it gives CASSPPLIRTDTQYF.

The chain links TRBV3-1 (or the pseudogene TRBV3-2) to TRBJ1-2; TRBD1 agrees at 9 bases. The CDR3 consists of 15 residues. Germline CDR1 is LGHDT and CDR2 is YNNKEL (reference sequence). Trimming cost V 3 bases and J 6 bases; bases outside gene matches: 8. CDR3 in amino acids: CASSQLGGQGNGYTF. The CDR3 coding sequence is TGTGCCAGCAGCCAGTTAGGTGGACAGGGGAATGGCTACACCTTC.

The chain links TRBV7-9 to TRBJ1-2; a weak D match, TRBD1 (5 bases). The CDR3 has 13 amino acids. Deletions cut 5 bases from V and 4 bases from J, with 11 bases between. From germline, CDR1 is SEHNR and CDR2 FQNEAQ (reference sequence). CDR3 residues: CASSPWGGYGYTF. The CDR3 DNA is TGTGCCAGCAGCCCTTGGGGGGGCTATGGCTACACCTTC.

This rearrangement joins TRBV11-2 to TRBJ1-3, with D unresolved. The CDR3 consists of 13 residues. Trimming removed 4 bases from V and 4 bases from J, with 8 bases in between. Germline V gene data show CDR1 as SGHAT and CDR2 as FQNNGV. The CDR3 region is CASSSWRGNTIYF. The DNA of the CDR3 is TGTGCCAGCAGCTCATGGAGGGGAAACACCATATATTTT.

The CDR3 DNA follows: TGTGCCAGCAGCCCTGACAGGGGATACCAGCCCCAGCATTTT. This translates into CASSPDRGYQPQHF. The chain links TRBV7-2 to TRBJ1-5; TRBD1 aligns across 8 bases. Germline loops: CDR1 SGHTA, CDR2 FQGNSA. Unmatched junction bases numbered 7, after V lost 5 bases and J lost 7 bases. The CDR3 runs to 14 residues.

The J gene is TRBJ1-6, the V gene TRBV7-3; no definite D call. Germline assignment: CDR1 SGHTA and CDR2 FQGTGA. V lost 5 bases to trimming and J lost 0 bases, with 8 bases between them. The CDR3 runs 15 residues. CDR3 sequence reads: CASSLGSSYNSPLHF. CDR3 nucleotides: TGTGCCAGCAGCCTTGGGAGCTCCTATAATTCACCCCTCCACTTT.

This chain joins TRBV3-1 (or the pseudogene TRBV3-2) and TRBJ1-5; no firm D call. CDR1 is LGHDT, CDR2 YNNKEL, per germline (reference sequence). The CDR3 spans 15 residues. V was clipped by 3 bases and J by 4 bases, with 13 bases between them. Here the CDR3 reads CASSHGRVRNQPQHF. The CDR3 coding sequence is TGTGCCAGCAGCCACGGTAGGGTTAGGAATCAGCCCCAGCATTTT.

The chain uses TRBV2 and TRBJ1-1; D is unresolved. The germline gives CDR1 SNHLY, CDR2 FYNNEI. The ends were cut back, 4 bases at V and 5 bases at J, with 14 bases in the middle. There are 14 residues in the CDR3. The CDR3 DNA sequence: TGTGCCAGCAGTGCCGGACTTCCCGGGACTGAAGCTTTCTTT. Protein sequence: CASSAGLPGTEAFF. The complete variable domain, with remaining parts taken from reference TRBV2 and TRBJ1-1, reads EPEVTQTPSHQVTQMGQEVILRCVPISNHLYFYWYRQILGQKVEFLVSFYNNEISEKSEIFDDQFSVERPDGSNFTLKIRSTKLEDSAMYFCASSAGLPGTEAFFGQGTRLTVV.

The gene calls are TRBV4-3 and TRBJ1-2; D is uncertain. Per the germline V gene, CDR1 is LGHNA and CDR2 is YSLEER. This CDR3 is built from 15 residues. V lost 0 bases and J lost 7, with 15 bases in between. CDR3 DNA sequence: TGCGCCAGCAGCCAAGATTTTCGGGATTCCGGTGGCTACACCTTC. It specifies CASSQDFRDSGGYTF.

The chain has TRBV5-4 and TRBJ1-1; 7 bases map to TRBD1. J was trimmed by 8 bases and V by 3 bases; bases with no gene match: 10. Germline-derived CDR1 and CDR2 are SGHNT and YYREEE (reference sequence). This CDR3 comprises 14 residues. CDR3 protein: CASSSETGRREAFF. CDR3 DNA sequence: TGTGCCAGCAGCTCAGAGACAGGGCGTAGGGAAGCTTTCTTT.

The J gene is TRBJ1-3, the V gene TRBV13, with 10 positions matching TRBD1. The CDR3 is made up of 15 amino acids. With V trimmed by 5 bases and J by 7 bases, 8 bases remained unmatched. The germline V gene has CDR1 PRHDT and CDR2 FYEKMQ (reference sequence). CDR3 sequence reads: CASSGSGTGDNTIYF. The CDR3 nucleotides are TGTGCCAGCAGCGGATCCGGGACAGGGGATAACACCATATATTTT.

The V gene is TRBV6-5, the J gene TRBJ2-3; no clear D. Germline assignment: CDR1 MNHEY and CDR2 SVGAGI. Trimming shortened V by 7 bases and J by 0 bases, and 5 bases separated the two germline ends. The CDR3 extends over 12 amino acids. Here the CDR3 DNA reads TGTGCCAGCACGGCTAGCACAGATACGCAGTATTTT. As protein: CASTASTDTQYF.

This clone was observed once. CDR3 nucleotide sequence: TGTGCCAGCAGTGTACAGGGGGCGCTTTGGCCTGGCTACACCTTC. Translating it yields CASSVQGALWPGYTF. The genes are TRBV2 and TRBJ1-2, with 9 bases matching TRBD1. This CDR3 contains 15 residues. V lost 4 bases and J lost 7; bases outside the gene matches: 10. Germline V CDR1 and CDR2: SNHLY, FYNNEI.

The chain uses TRBV7-2 and TRBJ1-5, with a tentative D call TRBD1 (5 bases). This CDR3 is 14 amino acids long. Trimming took 5 bases from V and 7 from J, leaving 15 bases between them. Germline V CDR1 and CDR2: SGHTA, FQGNSA. The CDR3 DNA follows: TGTGCCAGCAGCCCCAGCGGGGGACCCCAGCCCCAGCATTTT. Protein sequence: CASSPSGGPQPQHF.

The chain couples TRBV28 to TRBJ1-2; D is unresolved. Germline-derived CDR1 and CDR2 are MDHEN and SYDVKM. The length of the CDR3 is 16 residues. Trimming cost V 5 bases and J 4 bases, with 20 bases left between them. CDR3 in DNA: TGTGCCAGCAGTCATACTCACAGCCGAGAGGGCTATGGCTACACCTTC. Residues: CASSHTHSREGYGYTF.

The chain uses TRBV6-5 and TRBJ2-1, with no clear D. This CDR3 spans 12 amino acids. Trimming took 4 bases from V and 11 from J, leaving 12 bases between them. The germline CDR1 and CDR2 sequences are MNHEY and SVGAGI. CDR3 nucleotide sequence: TGTGCCAGCAGTTCGCGTGGGCCTCAGCAGTTCTTC. Its translation: CASSSRGPQQFF.

This chain connects TRBV7-2 to TRBJ1-2; D not certain. Germline CDR1 is SGHTA and CDR2 is FQGNSA. Between the trimmed V and J ends, which lost 2 bases and 8 bases, there was a span of 9 bases. The CDR3 sequence is 12 residues long. The CDR3 DNA reads as TGTGCCAGCAGCTTATCGGGTGACGGCTACACCTTC. Amino acids: CASSLSGDGYTF.

The chain uses TRBV18 and TRBJ2-1; D gene ambiguous. The germline gives CDR1 KGHSH, CDR2 LQKENI. Trimming took off 3 bases at V and 9 bases at J, with 12 bases between the two ends. This CDR3 region has 13 residues. The CDR3 nucleotides are TGTGCCAGCTCACCGGAAGAGGTTACTGAGCAGTTCTTC. Translating it yields CASSPEEVTEQFF.

The chain employs TRBV7-9 and TRBJ2-7; no reliable D call. The CDR3 sequence is 12 residues long. The V and J ends lost 5 bases and 7 bases respectively, with 12 bases between them. Per germline, CDR1 SEHNR and CDR2 FQNEAQ (reference sequence). The DNA of the CDR3 is TGTGCCAGCAGCCCCAAATCCAGTGAGCAGTACTTC. It translates to CASSPKSSEQYF.

The chain links TRBV28 to TRBJ1-2; tentatively, D is TRBD1 (6 bases). In germline, CDR1 is MDHEN, CDR2 SYDVKM. This CDR3 has 13 amino acids. Trimming removed 6 bases at V and 4 bases at J, with 12 bases between. The DNA of the CDR3 is TGTGCCAGCAGCCAGGACAGCGCCTATGGCTACACCTTC. This gives the protein CASSQDSAYGYTF.